The source of this TCR beta chain is a study of blood T cell repertoires in COVID-19. Study context: Samples taken during acute and convalescent COVID-19 were collected in the United States, Italy and Spain. The analysed material was cDNA or gDNA that came from T cells, B-cell-depleted T cells, or PBMCs.

All exposed participants met a person with COVID-19 within 2 weeks before entering the study. In the authors' workflow: Quantification of nucleated cells was approximated via reference gene primer amplification. Method: immunoSEQ multiplex PCR; TCRdb's copy keeps in-frame clones and lacks some. V and J calls and clone size come straight from that table; D and trimming were deduced from the DNA. Among roughly 320,000 clones, 90% were seen once, and the ten largest hold roughly 3.6%. The germline CDR1 and CDR2 sequences are SGHDT and YYEEEE. The germline V and J ends were trimmed by 7 bases and 0 bases, with 8 bases remaining between them. The CDR3 runs 13 residues.

The sequencing input was PBMCs or T cells enriched from blood (not recorded which). The chain recombines TRBV5-6 with TRBJ1-5; D is unclear. This TCR was sampled from a woman under 40 who had been exposed to COVID-19. The DNA for the CDR3 is TGTGCCAGCTCTCGACATAGCAATCAGCCCCAGCATTTT. Translation gives CASSRHSNQPQHF.